These T cell receptor beta chains were read from a single sample in a study of OX40 agonist ivuxolimab in advanced cancers. The assay was immunoSEQ multiplex PCR, and TCRdb's table has in-frame clones only and misses some. Of around 75,000 clones in the sample, roughly nine tenths were seen once. Sequencing was performed on CD4+ or CD8+ T cells sorted from blood, taken in a trial of the OX40 agonist ivuxolimab. The receptor source for this set is an adult with an advanced solid tumor such as melanoma, head and neck, liver or kidney cancer. Each CDR3 is given with its conserved first and last residue. The order of the fields is V gene, J gene, CDR3 protein.

V: TRBV27
J: TRBJ2-2
CDR3: CASSNRRTGELFF

V: TRBV11-3
J: TRBJ2-1
CDR3: CASSPKGGGQFF

V: TRBV28
J: TRBJ2-7
CDR3: CATRDVWEQYF

V: TRBV7-2
J: TRBJ2-1
CDR3: CASSLLVTYNEQFF

V: TRBV2
J: TRBJ1-2
CDR3: CASSRGGVNYGYTF

V: TRBV15
J: TRBJ2-7
CDR3: CATSRFSRQTYEQYF

V: TRBV7-6
J: TRBJ1-2
CDR3: CASSLEGYGQSYGYTF

V: TRBV20-1
J: TRBJ2-1
CDR3: CSADPRDRQFF

V: TRBV7-9
J: TRBJ2-7
CDR3: CASSLELVVHEQYF

V: TRBV7-2
J: TRBJ2-3
CDR3: CASSLDLTDTQYF

V: TRBV2
J: TRBJ2-7
CDR3: CASGNAGEQYF

V: TRBV28
J: TRBJ2-1
CDR3: CASSFDRSSYNEQFF

V: TRBV28
J: TRBJ1-5
CDR3: CASSNPGRRNQPQHF